The present TCR beta chain was sequenced within a study of cytomegalovirus exposure and HLA in healthy donors. TCRdb's copy holds only in-frame clones and misses some; the assay was immunoSEQ multiplex PCR. The table records some 68,000 clones, roughly 96% of them present only once. Looked up from germline, CDR1 is WNHNN and CDR2 is SYGVQD (reference sequence). The CDR3 length is 15 residues. The ends lost 1 base at V and 2 bases at J; junction bases unmatched: 2. This chain joins TRBV10-1 and TRBJ2-1; TRBD1 matches 7 bases. This sequence was found in a man younger than 30 in good health and CMV-seronegative. The sequenced material came from PBMCs. The CDR3 sequence: CASSEFQGAYNEQFF. The CDR3, as DNA: TGCGCCAGCAGTGAGTTTCAGGGGGCCTACAATGAGCAGTTCTTC.